Sequencing of this T cell receptor (beta chain) was carried out in a study of OX40 agonist ivuxolimab in advanced cancers. The CDR3 loop spans 16 amino acids. Germline V gene lookup returns CDR1 MGHRA and CDR2 YSYEKL. TCRdb keeps only in-frame clones here, not all; method: immunoSEQ multiplex PCR. The sample contains about 90,000 clones, 80% to 90% of which appear only once. The clonotype was recovered from an adult with an advanced solid tumor such as melanoma, head and neck, liver or kidney cancer. The chain employs TRBV4-1 and TRBJ2-5, with D perhaps TRBD1 (5 bases). The J call may not be correct, given that the DNA end is closer to TRBJ2-7. The material sequenced was CD4+ or CD8+ T cells sorted from blood, taken in a trial of the OX40 agonist ivuxolimab. The CDR3 reads CASSQDLSRGSYEQYF. CDR3 DNA: TGCGCCAGCAGCCAAGATCTAAGTAGGGGCTCCTACGAGCAGTACTTC.